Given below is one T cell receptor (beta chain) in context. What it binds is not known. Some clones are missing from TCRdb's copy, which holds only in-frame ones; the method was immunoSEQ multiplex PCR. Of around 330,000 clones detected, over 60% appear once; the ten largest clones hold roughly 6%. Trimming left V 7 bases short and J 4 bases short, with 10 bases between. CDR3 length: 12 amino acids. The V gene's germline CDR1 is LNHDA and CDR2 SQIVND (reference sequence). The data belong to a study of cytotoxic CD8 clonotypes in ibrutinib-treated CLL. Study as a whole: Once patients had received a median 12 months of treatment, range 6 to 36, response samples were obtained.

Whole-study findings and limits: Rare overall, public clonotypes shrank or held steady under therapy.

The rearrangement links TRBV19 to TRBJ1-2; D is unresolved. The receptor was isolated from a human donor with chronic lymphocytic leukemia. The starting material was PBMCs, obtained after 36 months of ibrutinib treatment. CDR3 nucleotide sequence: TGTGCCAGTACCCGGACGGCCTATGGCTACACCTTC. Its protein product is CASTRTAYGYTF.